These T cell receptor beta chains were read from a single sample in a study of glioma-infiltrating T cells after dendritic cell vaccination. Assay used: immunoSEQ multiplex PCR; TCRdb lists only in-frame clones, some missing. The sample lists roughly 62,000 clones, about 80% occurring once. Sequenced material: blood, taken after dendritic cell vaccination. All receptors come from a human donor with glioblastoma. The CDR3 runs from the conserved cysteine through the conserved F or W. Fields, in order: clone size, J gene, D gene, V gene, CDR3 protein, CDR3 DNA. D genes are given only for firm matches. Clone size is stated in some rows and not others, as once, few, many or a class when expanded.

abundance: .; j_gene: TRBJ2-6; d_gene: .; v_gene: TRBV7-6; CDR3aa: CASSLRGGAGANVLTF; CDR3nt: TGTGCCAGCAGCTTGAGGGGGGGCGCTGGGGCCAACGTCCTGACTTTC
abundance: once; j_gene: TRBJ2-6; d_gene: TRBD1; v_gene: TRBV6-5; CDR3aa: CASSTTGTGANVLTF; CDR3nt: TGTGCCAGCAGTACGACAGGGACTGGGGCCAACGTCCTGACTTTC
abundance: once; j_gene: TRBJ1-5; d_gene: TRBD1; v_gene: TRBV6-5; CDR3aa: CASSLTGGNQPQHF; CDR3nt: TGTGCCAGCAGTCTGACAGGGGGCAATCAGCCCCAGCATTTT
abundance: .; j_gene: TRBJ2-7; d_gene: .; v_gene: TRBV7-8; CDR3aa: CASSSRWEGVHEQYF; CDR3nt: TGTGCCAGCAGCTCCCGATGGGAGGGGGTTCACGAGCAGTACTTC
abundance: .; j_gene: TRBJ1-4; d_gene: TRBD1; v_gene: TRBV30; CDR3aa: CAWRATGTANEKLFF; CDR3nt: TGTGCCTGGAGGGCGACCGGGACAGCGAATGAAAAACTGTTTTTT
abundance: once; j_gene: TRBJ2-2; d_gene: .; v_gene: TRBV5-1; CDR3aa: CAGSFYTANTGELFF; CDR3nt: TGCGCCGGCAGCTTTTATACAGCGAACACCGGGGAGCTGTTTTTT
abundance: .; j_gene: TRBJ2-1; d_gene: .; v_gene: TRBV6-4; CDR3aa: CARVRWSWDEQFF; CDR3nt: TGTGCCAGGGTAAGATGGAGTTGGGATGAGCAGTTCTTC
abundance: .; j_gene: TRBJ2-1; d_gene: TRBD1; v_gene: TRBV7-9; CDR3aa: CASSPPGQGPTNEQFF; CDR3nt: TGTGCCAGCAGCCCTCCGGGACAGGGACCTACCAATGAGCAGTTCTTC
abundance: .; j_gene: TRBJ2-1; d_gene: TRBD2; v_gene: TRBV5-1; CDR3aa: CASSLVRTSGGALPFF; CDR3nt: TGCGCCAGCAGCTTGGTCCGGACTAGCGGGGGGGCCCTTCCGTTCTTC
abundance: .; j_gene: TRBJ1-1; d_gene: .; v_gene: TRBV7-9; CDR3aa: CASSWQFEAFF; CDR3nt: TGTGCCAGCAGCTGGCAGTTTGAAGCTTTCTTT
abundance: few; j_gene: TRBJ1-1; d_gene: .; v_gene: TRBV19; CDR3aa: CASIPRGQNTEAFF; CDR3nt: TGTGCCAGTATCCCCAGGGGACAGAACACTGAAGCTTTCTTT
abundance: once; j_gene: TRBJ1-5; d_gene: .; v_gene: TRBV19; CDR3aa: CASSQGDSNQPQHF; CDR3nt: TGTGCCAGTAGTCAAGGAGATAGCAATCAGCCCCAGCATTTT